A single sample gave rise to the 3 T cell receptor beta chains below, sequenced in a study of shared clonotypes between healthy human individuals. Assay used: immunoSEQ multiplex PCR; TCRdb lists only in-frame clones, some missing. The sample lists 1,500,000 or so clones, approximately 98.5% occurring once. The sequencing input was naive CD4+ T cells sorted from blood. Specified subset: CD45RA+ positively selected. The receptor set was obtained from a man aged 25-40 years in good health.

The chain carries TRBV7-9 and TRBJ2-7, with D possibly matching TRBD2 (6 bases). Germline CDR1 reads SEHNR; CDR2 reads FQNEAQ (reference sequence). The V end lost 1 base, the J end lost 1 base, and 14 bases lay between the germline ends. The CDR3 length is 16 residues. The CDR3 DNA follows: TGTGCCAGCAGCTTAGTCTCCGGGAGAAGGTCCTACGAGCAGTACTTC. Translated, it gives CASSLVSGRRSYEQYF.

The CDR3 protein is CASSSLRQGANYGYTF. The CDR3 DNA reads as TGTGCCAGCAGCTCATTACGGCAGGGGGCTAACTATGGCTACACCTTC. The V gene is TRBV11-2, the J gene TRBJ1-2; TRBD1 agrees at 7 bases. With V trimmed by 4 bases and J by 0 bases, 8 bases remained unmatched. The CDR3 has 16 residues. Germline V gene data show CDR1 as SGHAT and CDR2 as FQNNGV.

This chain connects TRBV9 to TRBJ1-1; 7 bases fit TRBD1. Trimming took 3 bases from V and 3 from J; bases not matched to a gene: 8. The germline CDR1 and CDR2 sequences are SGDLS and YYNGEE. The CDR3 has 15 amino acids. The CDR3: CASSAEKGAYTEAFF. The CDR3 DNA is TGTGCCAGCAGCGCTGAGAAGGGGGCGTACACTGAAGCTTTCTTT.